This is a list of T cell receptor beta chains from one sample in a study of blood T cell repertoires in COVID-19. Method: immunoSEQ multiplex PCR; TCRdb's copy keeps in-frame clones and lacks some. In the table there are over 90,000 clones, roughly 81% of which are singletons. The sample was peripheral blood. These receptors came from a man older than 75 with COVID-19, enrolled during active disease. Both conserved end residues are part of each CDR3. The D gene is left open where the match is weak. Part of the rows lack a size; the others show once, few, many or a class for expanded clones.

D gene	CDR3 length	clone size	V gene	J gene	CDR3 DNA	CDR3 protein
TRBD1	15	NA	TRBV18	TRBJ1-1	TGTGCCAGCTCACCACTGGACAGGGGTTCCACTGAAGCTTTCTTT	CASSPLDRGSTEAFF
TRBD1	12	NA	TRBV2	TRBJ1-1	TGTGCCAGCAGCCGACAGGGAACCGAAGCTTTCTTT	CASSRQGTEAFF
NA	13	NA	TRBV9	TRBJ2-3	TGTGCCAGCAGCCCTGCGGGGGCTTATACGCAGTATTTT	CASSPAGAYTQYF
TRBD2	17	NA	TRBV11-2	TRBJ2-3	TGTGCCAGCAGCAAAAGACTAGCGGGAGACTCCACAGATACGCAGTATTTT	CASSKRLAGDSTDTQYF
TRBD1	15	few	TRBV27	TRBJ1-2	TGTGCCAGCAGTGCCTACGCCGGGACAGGCTATGGCTACACCTTC	CASSAYAGTGYGYTF
NA	13	NA	TRBV5-4	TRBJ1-5	TGTGCCAGCAGCATCGGGGACTCGCAGCCCCAGCATTTT	CASSIGDSQPQHF
TRBD1	15	NA	TRBV6-6	TRBJ2-5	TGTGCCAGCAGCGTGGGGGGACAGGGAAGAGAGACCCAGTACTTC	CASSVGGQGRETQYF
NA	14	NA	TRBV5-6	TRBJ1-1	TGTGCCAGCAGCTTGGGCAGTCCGAACACTGAAGCTTTCTTT	CASSLGSPNTEAFF
TRBD2	15	NA	TRBV28	TRBJ2-3	TGTGCCAGCAATACAATGGCGGGGGGCACAGATACGCAGTATTTT	CASNTMAGGTDTQYF
NA	13	many	TRBV7-3	TRBJ2-7	TGTGCCAGCAGCTTAGGACAGCTCTACGAGCAGTACTTC	CASSLGQLYEQYF
TRBD2	17	NA	TRBV5-1	TRBJ2-3	TGCGCCAGCAGGCTGGCCCCCGGGACTAGCTACACAGATACGCAGTATTTT	CASRLAPGTSYTDTQYF
NA	13	NA	TRBV2	TRBJ2-3	TGTGCCAGCAGCCTATCCCAGGGGGATACGCAGTATTTT	CASSLSQGDTQYF
TRBD1	15	NA	TRBV5-1	TRBJ2-2	TGCGCCAGCAGCTTGGCAGGGGGCGGAACCGGGGAGCTGTTTTTT	CASSLAGGGTGELFF
TRBD1	15	once	TRBV6-5	TRBJ1-6	TGTGCCAGCAGTTACGAAGGGACAGGGAACTCACCCCTCCACTTT	CASSYEGTGNSPLHF
NA	16	many	TRBV19	TRBJ1-4	TGTGCCAGTAGTATTGCCGGGGGGACAACTAATGAAAAACTGTTTTTT	CASSIAGGTTNEKLFF
TRBD1	14	NA	TRBV6-5	TRBJ1-6	TGTGCCAGCAGTTACGGGACAGATAATTCACCCCTCCACTTT	CASSYGTDNSPLHF
NA	15	few	TRBV7-9	TRBJ1-6	TGTGCCAGCAGCTTAGCGAACAGTGGTAATTCACCCCTCCACTTT	CASSLANSGNSPLHF
TRBD1	16	NA	TRBV6-2/TRBV6-3	TRBJ1-4	TGTGCCAGCAGTCTTCCTTCCGGGACAGGGGGTGAAAAACTGTTTTTT	CASSLPSGTGGEKLFF
TRBD1	15	NA	TRBV5-5	TRBJ1-4	TGTGCCAGCAGCCGACCGGGACAGGGTCAGGAAAAACTGTTTTTT	CASSRPGQGQEKLFF
TRBD1	15	NA	TRBV9	TRBJ1-5	TGTGCCAGCAGCCTCGGGACAGGGGGGAAGGAGCCCCAGCATTTT	CASSLGTGGKEPQHF
NA	14	NA	TRBV6-5	TRBJ1-3	TGTGCCAGCAAAGACAGTCACTCTGGAAACACCATATATTTT	CASKDSHSGNTIYF
NA	15	NA	TRBV7-9	TRBJ1-2	TGTGCCAGCAGCTTAGCAGGTCCGGGGTCGTACGGCTACACCTTC	CASSLAGPGSYGYTF
TRBD1	14	NA	TRBV10-1	TRBJ2-3	TGCGCCAGCAGGAGGGACAGGGTGGCAGATACGCAGTATTTT	CASRRDRVADTQYF
TRBD1	15	NA	TRBV5-4	TRBJ1-2	TGTGCCAGCAGTCCTCGACAGGGGGGTACCTATGGCTACACCTTC	CASSPRQGGTYGYTF
NA	15	NA	TRBV10-3	TRBJ2-3	TGTGCCATCAGTGAAGGGCGCGGGAGCACAGATACGCAGTATTTT	CAISEGRGSTDTQYF
NA	13	NA	TRBV6-5	TRBJ2-2	TGTGCCGCGAGGACGGGAAACACCGGGGAGCTGTTTTTT	CAARTGNTGELFF
NA	14	NA	TRBV2	TRBJ1-2	TGTGCCAGCGATCAGGGTGGCGCTAACTATGGCTACACCTTC	CASDQGGANYGYTF
NA	16	NA	TRBV28	TRBJ1-1	TGTGCCAGCAGTTTCGAGGTCCAGAGGAAGAACACTGAAGCTTTCTTT	CASSFEVQRKNTEAFF
TRBD1	16	NA	TRBV7-2	TRBJ2-3	TGTGCCAGCAGCTTAGTGGGGACAGGGGGCACAGATACGCAGTATTTT	CASSLVGTGGTDTQYF
TRBD2	15	NA	TRBV19	TRBJ2-1	TGTGCCAGTAGTAAACTAGCGGGAGGTATTGATGAGCAGTTCTTC	CASSKLAGGIDEQFF
TRBD2	18	NA	TRBV6-6	TRBJ2-6	TGTGCCAGCAGTCCCGGGACTAGCGGGGTGGGAGGGGCCAACGTCCTGACTTTC	CASSPGTSGVGGANVLTF
TRBD2	16	NA	TRBV11-3	TRBJ2-1	TGTGCCAGCAGCATAACTAGCGGGGGGGCGTGGAATGAGCAGTTCTTC	CASSITSGGAWNEQFF
TRBD2	15	NA	TRBV15	TRBJ2-7	TGTGCCACCAGCAGAGATTCTAGCGGAGGCTACGAGCAGTACTTC	CATSRDSSGGYEQYF
NA	13	NA	TRBV28	TRBJ2-5	TGTGCCACGTCCAAAAACAGGGCGGAGACCCAGTACTTC	CATSKNRAETQYF
NA	15	NA	TRBV25-1	TRBJ2-6	TGTGCCAGCAGTGGAGAGGGTACTGGGGCCAACGTCCTGACTTTC	CASSGEGTGANVLTF
TRBD1	14	few	TRBV30	TRBJ1-1	TGTGCCTGGAGTGGGGGACAGCTAAACACTGAAGCTTTCTTT	CAWSGGQLNTEAFF
TRBD1	14	NA	TRBV9	TRBJ1-1	TGTGCCAGCACCCCTGGCAGGGGGCGAACTGAAGCTTTCTTT	CASTPGRGRTEAFF
TRBD1	16	NA	TRBV3-1/TRBV3-2	TRBJ2-7	TGTGCCAGCAGCCAAGCCCTGGGACAGGGAAGTTACGAGCAGTACTTC	CASSQALGQGSYEQYF
TRBD1	12	NA	TRBV6-5	TRBJ2-7	TGTGCCAGCAGTTTCAGGGGGTCCGAGCAGTACTTC	CASSFRGSEQYF
NA	15	NA	TRBV11-2	TRBJ2-7	TGTGCCAGCAGCTTAGGGGCAGGCCCTTCCTACGAGCAGTACTTC	CASSLGAGPSYEQYF
NA	15	NA	TRBV28	TRBJ2-3	TGTGCCAGCAGCCTGACTGGACTAAACACAGATACGCAGTATTTT	CASSLTGLNTDTQYF
NA	15	NA	TRBV2	TRBJ2-2	TGTGCCAGCAGTTTATCCCGGTCCGGCACCGGGGAGCTGTTTTTT	CASSLSRSGTGELFF
NA	15	NA	TRBV5-1	TRBJ1-2	TGCGCCAGCAGCCCCCTTGGGGGGGCAAACTATGGCTACACCTTC	CASSPLGGANYGYTF
TRBD2	18	NA	TRBV7-2	TRBJ2-5	TGTGCCAGCAGCCTCACTCTAGCGGGGGGTCATTCACAAGAGACCCAGTACTTC	CASSLTLAGGHSQETQYF
NA	14	NA	TRBV5-4	TRBJ1-1	TGTGCCAGCAGCGCCCCAAGAGCAGGTACTGAAGCTTTCTTT	CASSAPRAGTEAFF
NA	13	NA	TRBV12-3/TRBV12-4	TRBJ1-1	TGTGCCAGCAGTTTTCAGGGGAACACTGAAGCTTTCTTT	CASSFQGNTEAFF
NA	18	NA	TRBV30	TRBJ2-7	TGTGCCTGGAGTCAATTGGGCCAACAGGTCCTGCCGCGGTACGAGCAGTACTTC	CAWSQLGQQVLPRYEQYF
NA	15	few	TRBV14	TRBJ2-3	TGTGCCAGCAGCCAAGCGAGCGGTATGACAGATACGCAGTATTTT	CASSQASGMTDTQYF
NA	11	NA	TRBV6-5	TRBJ2-1	TGTGCCAGCAGCAGGGGTAATGAGCAGTTCTTC	CASSRGNEQFF
TRBD1	16	NA	TRBV27	TRBJ1-5	TGTGCCAGTACGCGGACAGGGGGCCTTAGCAATCAGCCCCAGCATTTT	CASTRTGGLSNQPQHF
TRBD2	18	NA	TRBV10-3	TRBJ2-6	TGTGCCTCCCATGGCTCTGCGGGGGGGATCTCTGGGGCCAACGTCCTGACTTTC	CASHGSAGGISGANVLTF
NA	14	many	TRBV29-1	TRBJ1-5	TGCAGCGTTGTTCTGGGGACTGAGAATCAGCCCCAGCATTTT	CSVVLGTENQPQHF
NA	13	NA	TRBV7-9	TRBJ2-5	TGTGCCAGCAGCTTAGCGGCGGTTGAGACCCAGTACTTC	CASSLAAVETQYF
NA	14	once	TRBV6-6	TRBJ1-1	TGTGCCAGCACTACCACATCAGGGTGGACTGAAGCTTTCTTT	CASTTTSGWTEAFF
TRBD1	15	NA	TRBV18	TRBJ2-2	TGTGCCAGCTCCTTCGACAGGGGTGGCACCGGGGAGCTGTTTTTT	CASSFDRGGTGELFF